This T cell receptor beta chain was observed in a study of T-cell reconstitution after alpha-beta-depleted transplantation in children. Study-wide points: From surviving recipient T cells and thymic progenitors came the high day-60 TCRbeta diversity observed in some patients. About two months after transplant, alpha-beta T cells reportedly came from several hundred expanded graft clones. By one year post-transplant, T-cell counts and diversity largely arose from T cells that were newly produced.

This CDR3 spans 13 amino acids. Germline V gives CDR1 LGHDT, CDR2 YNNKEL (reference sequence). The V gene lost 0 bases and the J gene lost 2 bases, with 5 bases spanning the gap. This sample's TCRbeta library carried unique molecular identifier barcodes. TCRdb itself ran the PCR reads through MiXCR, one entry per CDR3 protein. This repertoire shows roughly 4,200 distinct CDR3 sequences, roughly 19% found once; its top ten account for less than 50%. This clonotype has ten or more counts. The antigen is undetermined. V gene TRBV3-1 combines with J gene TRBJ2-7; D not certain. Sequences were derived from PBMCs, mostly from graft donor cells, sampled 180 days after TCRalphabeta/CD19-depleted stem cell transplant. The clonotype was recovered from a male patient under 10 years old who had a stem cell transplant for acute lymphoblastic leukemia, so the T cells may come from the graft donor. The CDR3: CASSQDGPYEQYF. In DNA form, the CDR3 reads TGTGCCAGCAGCCAAGATGGTCCCTACGAGCAGTACTTC.